A selection of T cell receptor beta chains follows, all from one sample in a study of CD8 T cells in ankylosing spondylitis. TCRdb ran MiXCR on the 5' RACE reads and lists one entry per CDR3 protein. This table has roughly 160,000 distinct CDR3 sequences, roughly 10% appearing once. Sequenced input: blood, either unsorted or a sorted T cell fraction (not recorded which). These receptor sequences come from a male donor with ankylosing spondylitis or in good health (not recorded which). Each CDR3 is given with its conserved first and last residue. Fields, in order: V gene, clone size, J gene, D gene, CDR3 protein, CDR3 DNA. D genes are given only for firm matches. The size field is filled for only some rows; it gives once, few, many or a size class.

TRBV2,-,TRBJ2-3,TRBD2,CVSNGLAGSTDTQYF,TGTGTCAGCAATGGGCTAGCGGGCAGCACAGATACGCAGTATTTT
TRBV7-2,few,TRBJ2-3,-,CASSLSLARDTQYF,TGTGCCAGCAGCTTATCGCTAGCGAGGGATACGCAGTATTTT
TRBV6-1,many,TRBJ1-6,-,CASSRTADSYNSPLHF,TGTGCCAGCAGCCGGACGGCGGACAGCTATAATTCACCCCTCCACTTT
TRBV18,few,TRBJ2-1,-,CASSPQGGANYNEQFF,TGTGCCAGCTCCCCCCAGGGGGGAGCCAACTACAATGAGCAGTTCTTC
TRBV4-3,few,TRBJ1-1,-,CASSRRLARGVGTEAFF,TGCGCCAGCAGCCGCCGGTTAGCCCGGGGTGTTGGGACTGAAGCTTTCTTT
TRBV9,many,TRBJ2-7,-,CASSVEEGPYEQYF,TGTGCCAGCAGCGTAGAGGAGGGTCCCTACGAGCAGTACTTC
TRBV7-9,few,TRBJ2-1,TRBD2,CASSLDLAGGLNEQFF,TGTGCCAGCAGCTTAGATCTAGCGGGAGGTTTGAATGAGCAGTTCTTC
TRBV7-6,many,TRBJ1-6,-,CASSLANSPLHF,TGTGCCAGCAGCTTAGCTAATTCACCCCTCCACTTT
TRBV10-2,many,TRBJ2-1,-,CASSEIRTSTNNEQFF,TGCGCCAGCAGTGAGATTCGCACTAGTACAAACAATGAGCAGTTCTTC
TRBV20-1,many,TRBJ2-1,TRBD2,CSALDRTSGKNEQFF,TGCAGTGCCCTAGACAGGACTAGCGGGAAGAATGAGCAGTTCTTC
TRBV10-3,few,TRBJ2-5,TRBD2,CAIRGNSGTSGSQETQYF,TGTGCCATCAGGGGAAATTCCGGGACTAGCGGGTCCCAAGAGACCCAGTACTTC
TRBV6-1,many,TRBJ1-1,TRBD1,CASTEGGLNPEAFF,TGTGCCAGCACCGAAGGGGGCCTCAACCCTGAAGCTTTCTTT
TRBV7-9,-,TRBJ1-3,-,CASKISSGNTIYF,TGTGCCAGCAAGATAAGCTCTGGAAACACCATATATTTT
TRBV7-9,few,TRBJ2-3,-,CASSRTEGWGTDTQYF,TGTGCCAGCAGCCGGACAGAAGGTTGGGGCACAGATACGCAGTATTTT
TRBV6-5,many,TRBJ1-1,-,CASSSPGQGSTEAFF,TGTGCCAGCAGTTCCCCAGGCCAGGGGAGCACTGAAGCTTTCTTT
TRBV28,many,TRBJ1-4,-,CASSTQGGVELFF,TGTGCCAGCAGTACACAGGGCGGTGTGGAACTGTTTTTT
TRBV18,many,TRBJ1-1,-,CASSPRSGTEAFF,TGTGCCAGCTCACCCCGCAGTGGCACTGAAGCTTTCTTT
TRBV29-1,many,TRBJ2-5,-,CNLFIPPAGILETQYF,TGCAACCTCTTTATCCCCCCGGCCGGCATCTTGGAGACCCAGTACTTC
TRBV14,many,TRBJ1-1,TRBD1,CASRRGRNTEAFF,TGTGCCAGCAGGAGGGGGCGGAACACTGAAGCTTTCTTT
TRBV6-1,few,TRBJ1-5,-,CASSDGRFKPQHF,TGTGCCAGCAGTGACGGCAGGTTCAAGCCCCAGCATTTT
TRBV9,many,TRBJ1-3,TRBD1,CASSVAGRGSAGNTIYF,TGTGCCAGCAGCGTAGCGGGCAGGGGGAGCGCTGGAAACACCATATATTTT
TRBV14,many,TRBJ2-1,TRBD1,CASGRDRGYNEQFF,TGTGCCAGCGGCCGGGACAGGGGCTACAATGAGCAGTTCTTC
TRBV7-6,-,TRBJ2-2,-,CASSLEAGSNTGELFF,TGTGCCAGCAGCTTAGAAGCGGGCTCGAACACCGGGGAGCTGTTTTTT
TRBV6-5,many,TRBJ1-3,-,CASSYGQGTTGNTIYF,TGTGCCAGCAGTTACGGGCAGGGTACGACTGGAAACACCATATATTTT
TRBV3-1,-,TRBJ1-2,-,CASSQDPWDGYYGYTF,TGTGCCAGCAGCCAAGATCCATGGGACGGTTACTATGGCTACACCTTC
TRBV6-1,many,TRBJ1-2,-,CASSEMGTYGYTF,TGTGCCAGCAGCGAAATGGGAACATATGGCTACACCTTC
TRBV2,-,TRBJ2-1,-,CASSDQGRWDEQFF,TGTGCCAGCAGCGATCAAGGACGGTGGGATGAGCAGTTCTTC
TRBV5-1,many,TRBJ1-1,-,CASSLARVRGTEAFF,TGCGCCAGCAGCTTGGCCAGGGTGAGGGGGACTGAAGCTTTCTTT
TRBV19,medium-sized,TRBJ2-2,-,CASSINGGTGELFF,TGTGCCAGTAGTATCAACGGTGGAACCGGGGAGCTGTTTTTT
TRBV20-1,many,TRBJ1-5,-,CSASQTGGNQPQHF,TGCAGTGCTAGCCAGACAGGAGGTAATCAGCCCCAGCATTTT
TRBV14,many,TRBJ2-7,-,CASSLQVLGEQYF,TGTGCCAGCAGCCTCCAGGTGTTGGGGGAGCAGTACTTC
TRBV5-1,-,TRBJ2-3,TRBD2,CASSLEVAGGLQDTQYF,TGCGCCAGCAGCTTGGAAGTAGCGGGGGGGCTACAAGATACGCAGTATTTT